This is a list of T cell receptor beta chains from one sample in a study of human T cells and chemical hapten exposure. TCRdb reprocessed the RACE reads with MiXCR, giving one entry per CDR3 protein. The sample consists of 270,000 or so distinct CDR3 sequences, about 7.7% of them appearing once. Sequences were derived from whole blood, sampled in connection with sensitization to the hapten diphenylcyclopropenone (DPC). The origin of the receptors is a man younger than 30 with alopecia areata. Some clones in this sample may be carry-over from other donors' samples. Both conserved end residues are part of each CDR3. Each record gives: J gene, clone size, D gene, V gene, CDR3 protein, CDR3 DNA. D genes are given only for firm matches. Clone size is not always given. Where it is, it says once, few, many or a class for expanded clones.

J: TRBJ2-6
size: NA
D: NA
V: TRBV20-1
CDR3: CSALRYKESGANVLTF
DNA: TGCAGTGCCCTTCGATATAAGGAGTCTGGGGCCAACGTCCTGACTTTC

J: TRBJ2-1
size: NA
D: TRBD2
V: TRBV7-2
CDR3: CASSSDRGAGGLNEQFF
DNA: TGTGCCAGCAGCTCCGACCGGGGAGCGGGGGGGCTGAATGAGCAGTTCTTC

J: TRBJ2-1
size: many
D: TRBD2
V: TRBV6-2/TRBV6-3
CDR3: CASKGGGAFYNEQFF
DNA: TGTGCCAGCAAGGGCGGGGGGGCTTTCTACAATGAGCAGTTCTTC

J: TRBJ1-1
size: NA
D: NA
V: TRBV20-1
CDR3: CSAPGDPNTEAFF
DNA: TGCAGTGCCCCAGGGGACCCGAACACTGAAGCTTTCTTT

J: TRBJ1-5
size: few
D: NA
V: TRBV10-3
CDR3: CAISGGQSNQPQHF
DNA: TGTGCCATCAGTGGAGGGCAGAGCAATCAGCCCCAGCATTTT

J: TRBJ1-2
size: many
D: TRBD1
V: TRBV5-1
CDR3: CASSLASGTAYGYTF
DNA: TGCGCCAGCAGCTTGGCGTCCGGGACAGCCTATGGCTACACCTTC

J: TRBJ2-3
size: few
D: TRBD1
V: TRBV5-1
CDR3: CASSLAGQGLDTQYF
DNA: TGCGCCAGCAGCTTGGCGGGACAGGGTTTAGATACGCAGTATTTT

J: TRBJ2-1
size: many
D: NA
V: TRBV20-1
CDR3: CSATPGAEENEQFF
DNA: TGCAGTGCCACTCCGGGGGCGGAGGAGAATGAGCAGTTCTTC

J: TRBJ2-1
size: few
D: NA
V: TRBV10-3
CDR3: CATTGVSNSYNEQFF
DNA: TGTGCCACCACGGGAGTCAGCAATAGCTACAATGAGCAGTTCTTC

J: TRBJ2-5
size: many
D: NA
V: TRBV5-1
CDR3: CASSFGGYRGETQYF
DNA: TGCGCCAGCAGCTTCGGGGGCTACCGAGGGGAGACCCAGTACTTC

J: TRBJ1-1
size: few
D: NA
V: TRBV3-1
CDR3: CASSQEQGTEAFF
DNA: TGTGCCAGCAGCCAAGAGCAGGGGACTGAAGCTTTCTTT

J: TRBJ1-5
size: many
D: NA
V: TRBV12-3/TRBV12-4
CDR3: CASIRGGRNQPQHF
DNA: TGTGCCAGCATCCGGGGGGGCAGGAATCAGCCCCAGCATTTT

J: TRBJ2-2
size: many
D: TRBD2
V: TRBV6-2/TRBV6-3
CDR3: CASSYAGLASGELFF
DNA: TGTGCCAGCAGTTACGCGGGACTAGCGAGCGGGGAGCTGTTTTTT

J: TRBJ1-1
size: NA
D: TRBD1
V: TRBV7-3
CDR3: CASSATGTGSTEAFF
DNA: TGTGCCAGCAGCGCCACCGGGACAGGGTCCACTGAAGCTTTCTTT

J: TRBJ1-5
size: few
D: NA
V: TRBV12-3/TRBV12-4
CDR3: CATGEGILQPQHF
DNA: TGTGCCACCGGGGAGGGGATTCTACAGCCCCAGCATTTT

J: TRBJ1-1
size: few
D: TRBD1
V: TRBV5-1
CDR3: CASSTTGLGPEAFF
DNA: TGCGCCAGCAGCACGACAGGGCTGGGGCCTGAAGCTTTCTTT

J: TRBJ2-5
size: many
D: NA
V: TRBV4-3
CDR3: CASSQEAGAGETQYF
DNA: TGCGCCAGCAGCCAAGAGGCCGGAGCCGGAGAGACCCAGTACTTC

J: TRBJ2-3
size: NA
D: NA
V: TRBV6-5
CDR3: CASSKISHHRGLSTDTQYF
DNA: TGTGCCAGCAGTAAAATATCGCACCATCGGGGACTCAGCACAGATACGCAGTATTTT

J: TRBJ1-1
size: NA
D: NA
V: TRBV3-1
CDR3: CASSRVGVGTEAFF
DNA: TGTGCCAGCAGCCGAGTAGGGGTAGGGACTGAAGCTTTCTTT

J: TRBJ2-1
size: many
D: NA
V: TRBV5-1
CDR3: CASSLPRGTYNEQFF
DNA: TGCGCCAGCAGCTTACCCAGGGGTACCTACAATGAGCAGTTCTTC

J: TRBJ2-1
size: few
D: TRBD1
V: TRBV9
CDR3: CASSGTGVVNEQFF
DNA: TGTGCCAGCAGCGGGACAGGGGTTGTGAATGAGCAGTTCTTC

J: TRBJ2-3
size: many
D: TRBD2
V: TRBV7-2
CDR3: CASSLDPAGGTDTQYF
DNA: TGTGCCAGCAGCTTAGATCCAGCGGGGGGCACAGATACGCAGTATTTT

J: TRBJ2-4
size: NA
D: NA
V: TRBV4-3
CDR3: CASSQEVRDINSKNIQYF
DNA: TGCGCCAGCAGCCAAGAAGTCCGAGACATTAACTCCAAAAACATTCAGTACTTC

J: TRBJ2-3
size: few
D: NA
V: TRBV7-9
CDR3: CASSRRLSTDTQYF
DNA: TGTGCCAGCAGCCGGAGACTGAGCACAGATACGCAGTATTTT

J: TRBJ1-4
size: few
D: TRBD1
V: TRBV29-1
CDR3: CSVLSGTGYKKLFF
DNA: TGCAGCGTCCTCTCCGGGACAGGGTACAAAAAACTGTTTTTT

J: TRBJ1-6
size: NA
D: NA
V: TRBV7-2
CDR3: CASSGGSPLHF
DNA: TGTGCCAGCAGCGGAGGATCGCCCCTCCACTTT

J: TRBJ1-1
size: few
D: NA
V: TRBV6-6
CDR3: CAIQGDTPNTEAFF
DNA: TGTGCCATACAGGGAGATACTCCGAACACTGAAGCTTTCTTT

J: TRBJ2-5
size: many
D: NA
V: TRBV7-6
CDR3: CASSLLTSQKTQYF
DNA: TGTGCCAGCAGCTTACTGACTAGTCAAAAGACCCAGTACTTC

J: TRBJ2-3
size: NA
D: TRBD1
V: TRBV20-1
CDR3: CSAGGQGVFADTQYF
DNA: TGCAGTGCTGGGGGACAGGGAGTATTTGCAGATACGCAGTATTTT

J: TRBJ1-2
size: few
D: NA
V: TRBV28
CDR3: CASSLFYGYTF
DNA: TGTGCCAGCAGTTTATTTTATGGCTACACCTTC

J: TRBJ2-3
size: many
D: TRBD2
V: TRBV5-1
CDR3: CASSSVAGGRTDTQYF
DNA: TGCGCCAGCAGCTCCGTGGCGGGGGGGCGTACAGATACGCAGTATTTT

J: TRBJ1-2
size: many
D: TRBD1
V: TRBV4-3
CDR3: CASSQLQGEYGYTF
DNA: TGCGCCAGCAGTCAACTACAGGGGGAGTATGGCTACACCTTC

J: TRBJ2-2
size: many
D: NA
V: TRBV4-1
CDR3: CASSDGSWDDTGELFF
DNA: TGCGCCAGCAGTGACGGGTCCTGGGACGACACCGGGGAGCTGTTTTTT

J: TRBJ1-1
size: few
D: NA
V: TRBV18
CDR3: CASSAGENTEAFF
DNA: TGTGCCAGCTCAGCCGGAGAGAACACTGAAGCTTTCTTT

J: TRBJ1-1
size: NA
D: NA
V: TRBV12-5
CDR3: CASGLVIGSSNTEAFF
DNA: TGTGCTAGTGGTTTGGTAATCGGCAGCTCGAACACTGAAGCTTTCTTT

J: TRBJ2-3
size: many
D: NA
V: TRBV4-3
CDR3: CASSQEGRRDTQYF
DNA: TGCGCCAGCAGCCAAGAAGGCAGGAGAGATACGCAGTATTTT

J: TRBJ1-2
size: many
D: NA
V: TRBV20-1
CDR3: CSASPGTDGYTF
DNA: TGCAGTGCTAGCCCAGGGACGGATGGCTACACCTTC

J: TRBJ2-7
size: few
D: TRBD2
V: TRBV5-1
CDR3: CASRFTSGGEQYF
DNA: TGCGCCAGCAGGTTCACCTCGGGGGGCGAGCAGTACTTC

J: TRBJ1-1
size: few
D: NA
V: TRBV2
CDR3: CASSELDGAGFNTEAFF
DNA: TGTGCCAGCAGTGAATTGGATGGGGCAGGGTTTAACACTGAAGCTTTCTTT

J: TRBJ1-2
size: few
D: NA
V: TRBV29-1
CDR3: CSAAGGYGYTF
DNA: TGCAGCGCTGCCGGGGGCTATGGCTACACCTTC

J: TRBJ1-2
size: few
D: NA
V: TRBV3-1
CDR3: CASSQGGSDYGYTF
DNA: TGTGCCAGCAGCCAAGGGGGGTCGGACTATGGCTACACCTTC

J: TRBJ2-5
size: few
D: NA
V: TRBV5-4
CDR3: CASSLSQRRQETQYF
DNA: TGTGCCAGCAGCTTGTCCCAGCGGAGACAAGAGACCCAGTACTTC

J: TRBJ1-4
size: NA
D: NA
V: TRBV7-9
CDR3: CASSSPRGFDNEKLFF
DNA: TGTGCCAGCAGCTCCCCGCGGGGGTTCGATAATGAAAAACTGTTTTTT

J: TRBJ2-1
size: few
D: TRBD1
V: TRBV5-1
CDR3: CASPRDRGLYNEQFF
DNA: TGCGCCAGCCCCCGGGACAGGGGGCTGTACAATGAGCAGTTCTTC

J: TRBJ2-3
size: NA
D: NA
V: TRBV7-9
CDR3: CASSRGQGGTQYF
DNA: TGTGCCAGCAGTCGGGGCCAGGGTGGTACGCAGTATTTT

J: TRBJ2-6
size: few
D: NA
V: TRBV5-1
CDR3: CASRAQAPNSGANVLTF
DNA: TGCGCCAGCAGGGCACAGGCCCCTAACTCTGGGGCCAACGTCCTGACTTTC

J: TRBJ2-7
size: NA
D: NA
V: TRBV27
CDR3: CASSLWGASYEQYF
DNA: TGTGCCAGCAGTTTATGGGGGGCCTCCTACGAGCAGTACTTC

J: TRBJ1-5
size: few
D: NA
V: TRBV28
CDR3: CASSFHNRRAVNQPQHF
DNA: TGTGCCAGCAGTTTTCACAATCGGAGGGCCGTGAATCAGCCCCAGCATTTT

J: TRBJ1-1
size: NA
D: TRBD1
V: TRBV6-4
CDR3: CASSDSGTGLTEAFF
DNA: TGTGCCAGCAGTGACTCCGGGACAGGGCTGACTGAAGCTTTCTTT

J: TRBJ2-1
size: few
D: NA
V: TRBV6-2/TRBV6-3
CDR3: CATADRTHAYNEQFF
DNA: TGTGCCACAGCGGACAGAACGCACGCTTACAATGAGCAGTTCTTC

J: TRBJ2-2
size: few
D: NA
V: TRBV7-9
CDR3: CASSLEITGELFF
DNA: TGTGCCAGCAGCTTAGAGATTACCGGGGAGCTGTTTTTT

J: TRBJ2-3
size: NA
D: NA
V: TRBV24-1
CDR3: CATSREGTGPQGQYF
DNA: TGTGCCACCTCACGAGAGGGGACCGGTCCCCAGGGGCAGTATTTT

J: TRBJ1-5
size: few
D: NA
V: TRBV7-2
CDR3: CASSLARGGYSNQPQHF
DNA: TGTGCCAGCAGCTTAGCCAGGGGCGGATATAGCAATCAGCCCCAGCATTTT

J: TRBJ1-4
size: many
D: NA
V: TRBV6-5
CDR3: CASSRTGRTNEKLFF
DNA: TGTGCCAGCAGTCGTACAGGGAGAACTAATGAAAAACTGTTTTTT

J: TRBJ2-2
size: few
D: NA
V: TRBV10-3
CDR3: CATCPTNTGELFF
DNA: TGTGCCACCTGCCCTACGAACACCGGGGAGCTGTTTTTT